This T cell receptor (beta chain) stems from a study of blood T cell repertoires in COVID-19 (dated by TCRdb to the early 2020s). Background for the entire study: The collaborator samples originated in the United States, Italy and Spain and spanned the acute and convalescent phases of COVID-19. Samples came from the ongoing ImmuneRACE study (first 160 participants) plus 1,254 subjects from 6 global collaborators. The material from the prospective study consisted of cDNA or gDNA derived from T cells, B-cell-depleted T cells, or PBMCs. The sample metadata nearly always contained a de-identified subject ID, COVID-19 status, age in years and sex. Where available, HLA class I and class II types were obtained from metadata supplied by the sample provider rather than from assay-based typing. The dataset comprised deeply sampled blood TCRbeta repertoires from subjects exposed to, actively infected with, or recovered from COVID-19. A freely available public database, intended as a resource for researchers studying the immune response to SARS-CoV-2, is where the repertoires were released. Findings and caveats that apply to the study as a whole: The quantity of clinical and demographic metadata differed by source and by participant and was supplied without curation.

Collaborating institutions collected whole blood in K2EDTA tubes following their own protocols. For TCRbeta analysis, collaborators shipped samples in one of three forms: frozen whole blood, isolated PBMCs, or DNA extracted from either of those sample types. A remark on this clone: It lacks a known antigen. Per-base quality was not reported, and no clone a single base away is much larger than it.

Trimming takes 0 bases from V and 3 bases from J, and the germline ends sit 10 bases apart. The germline V gene gives CDR1 as SGDLS and CDR2 as YYNGEE. Reading from cysteine to valine, the CDR3 counts 14 amino acids. Only the CDR3 region is kept as DNA, spanning 42 bases read in frame from base 1. TCRbeta CDR3 regions were amplified from genomic DNA using the immunoSEQ Assay, a bias-controlled multiplex PCR. The published analysis was carried out like this. Nucleated cell counts per sample were estimated from amplification of reference gene primers within the assay. Sequence reads were collapsed and filtered to measure the absolute abundance of every unique TCRbeta CDR3 rearrangement. For each sample, productive Simpson clonality was calculated by taking the square root of Simpson's diversity index across productive rearrangements. The immuneACCESS repertoire file appears here via TCRdb, limited to in-frame rearrangements. These files lack a portion of the clones; in checked studies, under half of the deficit traces to unresolved V genes, and the cause of the others is not known. The D gene and trimming were derived from the DNA, and the V and J assignments and clone size from that table. Recorded for this sample are about 64,000 clones; about 93% of them occurred a single time. The top ten hold more than 9% of the sample.

The sequencing input was peripheral blood. This TCR derives from an elderly woman with active COVID-19. This sequence uses TRBV9 and TRBJ2-7; perhaps TRBD2 is the D gene, with 6 bases matching. In nucleotide form, the sequence is TGTGCCAGCAGCGTAGGGGACTCAAACTACGAGCAGTACGTC. The encoded protein is CASSVGDSNYEQYV.